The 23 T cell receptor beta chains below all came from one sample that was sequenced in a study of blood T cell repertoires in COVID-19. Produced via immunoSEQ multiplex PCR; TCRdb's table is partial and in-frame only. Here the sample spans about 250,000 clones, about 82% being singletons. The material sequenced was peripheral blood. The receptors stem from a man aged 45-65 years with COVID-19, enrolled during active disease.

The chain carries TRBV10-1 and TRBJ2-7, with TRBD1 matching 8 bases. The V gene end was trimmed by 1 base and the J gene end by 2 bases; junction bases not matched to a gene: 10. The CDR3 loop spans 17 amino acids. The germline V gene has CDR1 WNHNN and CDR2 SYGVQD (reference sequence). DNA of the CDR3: TGCGCCAGCAGTGAGTGGAGAGAGCAGGGGGCAGCCTACGAGCAGTACTTC. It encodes CASSEWREQGAAYEQYF.

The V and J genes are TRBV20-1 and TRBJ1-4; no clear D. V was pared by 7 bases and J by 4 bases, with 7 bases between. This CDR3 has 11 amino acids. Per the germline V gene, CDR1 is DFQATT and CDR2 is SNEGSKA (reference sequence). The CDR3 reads CSGGHNEKLFF. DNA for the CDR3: TGCAGTGGAGGTCATAATGAAAAACTGTTTTTT.

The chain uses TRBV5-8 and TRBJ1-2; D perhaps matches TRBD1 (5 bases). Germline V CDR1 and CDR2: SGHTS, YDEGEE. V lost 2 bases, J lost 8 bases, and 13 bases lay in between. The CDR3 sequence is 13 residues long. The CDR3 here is CASSFGGVSGYTF. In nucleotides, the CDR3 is TGTGCCAGCAGCTTCGGGGGGGTTAGCGGCTACACCTTC.

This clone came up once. The CDR3 nucleotides are TGTGCCAGCAGCCCGACTTGGAACCGGGGCCAAGAGACCCAGTACTTC. Protein sequence: CASSPTWNRGQETQYF. The chain uses TRBV3-1 (or the pseudogene TRBV3-2) and TRBJ2-5; TRBD2 is a possible D gene (5 bases). Trimming shortened V by 4 bases and J by 1 base, and 16 bases separated the two germline ends. The CDR3 length is 16 residues. Germline V gene lookup returns CDR1 LGHDT and CDR2 YNNKEL (reference sequence).

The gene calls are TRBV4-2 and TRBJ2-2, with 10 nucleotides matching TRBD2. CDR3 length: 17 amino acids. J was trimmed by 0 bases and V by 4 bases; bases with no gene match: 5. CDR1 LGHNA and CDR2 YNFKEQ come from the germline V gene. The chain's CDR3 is CASSPIAGGTNTGELFF. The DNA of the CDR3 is TGTGCCAGCAGCCCTATAGCGGGGGGCACGAACACCGGGGAGCTGTTTTTT.

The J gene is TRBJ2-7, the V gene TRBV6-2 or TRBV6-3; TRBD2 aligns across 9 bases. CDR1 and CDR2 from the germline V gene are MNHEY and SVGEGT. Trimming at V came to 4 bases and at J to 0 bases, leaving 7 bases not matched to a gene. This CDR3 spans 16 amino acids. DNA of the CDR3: TGTGCCAGCAGTTCACGCGGGGGGGCAGTCTCCTACGAGCAGTACTTC. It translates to CASSSRGGAVSYEQYF.

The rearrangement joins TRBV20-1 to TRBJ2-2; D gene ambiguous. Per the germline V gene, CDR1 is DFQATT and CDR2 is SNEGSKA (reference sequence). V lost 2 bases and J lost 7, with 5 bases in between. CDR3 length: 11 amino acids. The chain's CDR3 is CSARRVGELFF. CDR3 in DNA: TGCAGTGCTAGACGGGTCGGGGAGCTGTTTTTT.

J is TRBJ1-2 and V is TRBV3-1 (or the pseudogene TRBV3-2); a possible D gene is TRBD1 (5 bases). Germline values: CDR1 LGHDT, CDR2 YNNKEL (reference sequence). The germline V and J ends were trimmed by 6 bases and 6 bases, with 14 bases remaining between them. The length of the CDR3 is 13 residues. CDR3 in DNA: TGTGCCAGCAGACGCCAGGGTACAGATGGCTACACCTTC. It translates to CASRRQGTDGYTF.

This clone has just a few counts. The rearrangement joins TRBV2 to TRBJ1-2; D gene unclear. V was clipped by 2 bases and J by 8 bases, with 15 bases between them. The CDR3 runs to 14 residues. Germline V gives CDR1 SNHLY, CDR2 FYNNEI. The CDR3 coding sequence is TGTGCCAGCAGTGAACTCCTGGGAGCGGGGGGCTACACCTTC. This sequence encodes CASSELLGAGGYTF. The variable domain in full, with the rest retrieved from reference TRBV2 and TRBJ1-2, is EPEVTQTPSHQVTQMGQEVILRCVPISNHLYFYWYRQILGQKVEFLVSFYNNEISEKSEIFDDQFSVERPDGSNFTLKIRSTKLEDSAMYFCASSELLGAGGYTFGSGTRLTVV.

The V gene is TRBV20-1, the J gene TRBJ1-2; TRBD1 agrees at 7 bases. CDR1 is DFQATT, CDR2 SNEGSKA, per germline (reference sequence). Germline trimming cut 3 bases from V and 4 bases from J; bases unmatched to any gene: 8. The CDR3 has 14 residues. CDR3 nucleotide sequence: TGCAGTGCTAGTGTGACAGGGAACCCCTATGGCTACACCTTC. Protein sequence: CSASVTGNPYGYTF.

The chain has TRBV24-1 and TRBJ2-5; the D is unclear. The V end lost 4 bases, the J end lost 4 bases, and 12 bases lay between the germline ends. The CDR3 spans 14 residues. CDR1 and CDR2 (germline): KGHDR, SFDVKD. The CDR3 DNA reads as TGTGCCACCAGTGACCCGGCGGCTATAGAGACCCAGTACTTC. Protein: CATSDPAAIETQYF.

The CDR3 sequence is CASSDSCGGAGETQYF. The CDR3 DNA is TGTGCCAGCAGTGACTCTTGCGGGGGGGCCGGAGAGACCCAGTACTTC. The chain couples TRBV6-4 to TRBJ2-5, with TRBD2 identical over 9 bases. Losses at the gene ends were 0 bases for V and 4 bases for J; bases not matched to a gene: 6. Looked up from germline, CDR1 is MRHNA and CDR2 is SNTAGT. The length of the CDR3 is 16 residues.

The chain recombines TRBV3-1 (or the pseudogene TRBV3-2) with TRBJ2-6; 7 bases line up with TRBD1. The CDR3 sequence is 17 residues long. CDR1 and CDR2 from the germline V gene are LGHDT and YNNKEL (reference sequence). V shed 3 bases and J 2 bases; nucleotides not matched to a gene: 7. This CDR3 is CASSQNSGTAGANVLTF. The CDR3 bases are TGTGCCAGCAGCCAGAACTCCGGGACAGCTGGGGCCAACGTCCTGACTTTC.

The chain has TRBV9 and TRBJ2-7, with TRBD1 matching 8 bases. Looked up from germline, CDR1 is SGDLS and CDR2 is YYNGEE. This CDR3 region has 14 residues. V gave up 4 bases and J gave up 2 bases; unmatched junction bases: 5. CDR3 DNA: TGTGCCAGCAGCACCGGGACAGGCCCCTACGAGCAGTACTTC. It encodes CASSTGTGPYEQYF.

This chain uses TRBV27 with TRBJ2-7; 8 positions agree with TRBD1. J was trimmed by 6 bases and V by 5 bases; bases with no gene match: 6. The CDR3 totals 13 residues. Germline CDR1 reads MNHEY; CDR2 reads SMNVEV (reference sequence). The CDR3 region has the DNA TGTGCCAGCAGTGGGACAGGTTTTGGCGAGCAGTACTTC. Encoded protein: CASSGTGFGEQYF.

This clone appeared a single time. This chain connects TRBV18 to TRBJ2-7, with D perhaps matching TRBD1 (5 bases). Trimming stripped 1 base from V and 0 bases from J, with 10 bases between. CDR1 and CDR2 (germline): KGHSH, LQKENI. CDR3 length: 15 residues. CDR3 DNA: TGTGCCAGCTCACCACGTCCAGGGAACTCCTACGAGCAGTACTTC. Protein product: CASSPRPGNSYEQYF.

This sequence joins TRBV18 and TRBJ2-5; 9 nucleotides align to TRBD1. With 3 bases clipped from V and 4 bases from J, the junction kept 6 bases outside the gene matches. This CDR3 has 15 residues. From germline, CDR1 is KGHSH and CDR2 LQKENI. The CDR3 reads CASSPGQGNSETQYF. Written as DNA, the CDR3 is TGTGCCAGCTCACCGGGACAGGGTAATTCAGAGACCCAGTACTTC.

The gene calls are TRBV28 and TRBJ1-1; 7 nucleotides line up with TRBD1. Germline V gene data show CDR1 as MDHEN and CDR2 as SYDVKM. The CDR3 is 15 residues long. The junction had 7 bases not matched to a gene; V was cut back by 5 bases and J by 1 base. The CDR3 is CASSPHRGPNTEAFF. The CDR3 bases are TGTGCCAGCAGTCCTCACAGGGGCCCGAACACTGAAGCTTTCTTT.

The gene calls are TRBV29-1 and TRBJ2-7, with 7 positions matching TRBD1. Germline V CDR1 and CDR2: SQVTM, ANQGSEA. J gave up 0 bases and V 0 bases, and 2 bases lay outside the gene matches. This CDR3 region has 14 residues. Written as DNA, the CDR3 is TGCAGCGTTGAAGAACAGGGGAGCTCCTACGAGCAGTACTTC. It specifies CSVEEQGSSYEQYF.

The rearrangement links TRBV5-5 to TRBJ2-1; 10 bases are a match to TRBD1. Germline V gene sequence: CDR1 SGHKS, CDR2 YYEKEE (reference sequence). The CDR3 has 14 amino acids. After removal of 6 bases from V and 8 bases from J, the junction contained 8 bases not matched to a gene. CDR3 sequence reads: CASNPGQGNHEQFF. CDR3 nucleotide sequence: TGTGCCAGCAATCCGGGACAGGGGAACCATGAGCAGTTCTTC.

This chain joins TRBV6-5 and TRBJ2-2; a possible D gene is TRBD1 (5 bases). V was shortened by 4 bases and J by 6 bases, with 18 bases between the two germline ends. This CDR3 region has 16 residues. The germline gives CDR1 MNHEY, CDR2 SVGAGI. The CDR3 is CASSSTTDPRAGELFF. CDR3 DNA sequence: TGTGCCAGCAGTTCCACAACGGACCCCAGGGCCGGGGAGCTGTTTTTT.

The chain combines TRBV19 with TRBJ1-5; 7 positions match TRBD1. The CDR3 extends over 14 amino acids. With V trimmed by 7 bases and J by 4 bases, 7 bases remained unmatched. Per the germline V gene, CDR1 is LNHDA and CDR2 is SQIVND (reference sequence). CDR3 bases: TGTGCCAGTATTAAACAGGGGATTAATCAGCCCCAGCATTTT. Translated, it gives CASIKQGINQPQHF.

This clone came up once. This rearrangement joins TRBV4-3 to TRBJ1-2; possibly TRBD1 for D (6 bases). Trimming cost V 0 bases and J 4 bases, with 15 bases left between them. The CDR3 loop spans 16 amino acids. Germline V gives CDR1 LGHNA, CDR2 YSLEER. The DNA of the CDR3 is TGCGCCAGCAGCCAAGAAATACACGGGACAATCTATGGCTACACCTTC. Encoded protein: CASSQEIHGTIYGYTF.